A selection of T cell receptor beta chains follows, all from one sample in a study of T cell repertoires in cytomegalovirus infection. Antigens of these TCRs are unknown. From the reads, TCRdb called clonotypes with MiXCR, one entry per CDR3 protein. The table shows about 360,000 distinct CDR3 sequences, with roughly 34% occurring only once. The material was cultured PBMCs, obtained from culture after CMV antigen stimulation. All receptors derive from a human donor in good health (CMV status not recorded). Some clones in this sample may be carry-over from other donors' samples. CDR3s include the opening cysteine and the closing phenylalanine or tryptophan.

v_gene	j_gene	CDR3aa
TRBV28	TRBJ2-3	CASSPPEDTQYF
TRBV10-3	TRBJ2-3	CAISGGDTDTQYF
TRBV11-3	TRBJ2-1	CASSAPGQGWNEQFF
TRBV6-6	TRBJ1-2	CASTIRRDRIDGYTF
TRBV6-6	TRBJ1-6	CAIWTGNSPLHF
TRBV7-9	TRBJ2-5	CATGRLAGHQETQYF
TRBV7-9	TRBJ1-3	CASSLGQSTSSGNTIYF
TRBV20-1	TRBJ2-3	CSARGLAGRTDTQYF
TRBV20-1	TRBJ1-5	CSASTEDQPQHF
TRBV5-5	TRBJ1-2	CASREGRANYGYTF
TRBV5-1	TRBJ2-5	CASSPPNGETQYF
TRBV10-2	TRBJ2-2	CASSGYRVTTGELFF
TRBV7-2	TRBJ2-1	CASSLVVRGQGEQFF
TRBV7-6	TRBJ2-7	CASSLYSTGEDEQYF
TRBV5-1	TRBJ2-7	CASSFPETGEGSGYYEQYF
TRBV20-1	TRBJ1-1	CSASPPTVVNTEAFF
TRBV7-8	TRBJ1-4	CASSLRDRYNEKLFF